This T cell receptor (beta chain) originates from a study of early T cells in non-severe SARS-CoV-2 infection. Per germline, CDR1 SGDLS and CDR2 YYNGEE. This CDR3 spans 15 amino acids. V gave up 0 bases and J gave up 7 bases, with 13 bases separating them. TCRdb ran MiXCR on the 5' RACE reads and lists one entry per CDR3 protein. The table lists fewer than 60,000 distinct CDR3 sequences, roughly 9.3% of them singletons, with 14% to 15% in the top ten. This clonotype was seen repeatedly, ten times or more. This rearrangement joins TRBV9 to TRBJ2-2; D not certain. The sample consisted of whole blood. This TCR was recovered from an adult who was a healthcare worker with PCR-confirmed SARS-CoV-2 infection or an uninfected control (not recorded which). The CDR3 reads CASSVASNTGGELFF. Here the CDR3 DNA reads TGTGCCAGCAGCGTAGCCAGTAACACTGGCGGGGAGCTGTTTTTT. Variable domain in full (rest from reference TRBV9 and TRBJ2-2): DSGVTQTPKHLITATGQRVTLRCSPRSGDLSVYWYQQSLDQGLQFLIQYYNGEERAKGNILERFSAQQFPDLHSELNLSSLELGDSALYFCASSVASNTGGELFFGEGSRLTVL.